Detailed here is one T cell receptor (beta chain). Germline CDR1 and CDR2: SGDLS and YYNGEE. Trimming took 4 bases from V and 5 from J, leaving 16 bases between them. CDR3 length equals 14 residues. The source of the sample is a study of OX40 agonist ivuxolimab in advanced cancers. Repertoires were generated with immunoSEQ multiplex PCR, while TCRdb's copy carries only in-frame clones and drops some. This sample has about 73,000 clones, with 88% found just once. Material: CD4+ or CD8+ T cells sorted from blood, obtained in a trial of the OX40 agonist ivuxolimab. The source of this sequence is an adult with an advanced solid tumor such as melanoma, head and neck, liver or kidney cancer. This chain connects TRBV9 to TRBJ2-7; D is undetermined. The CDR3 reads CASSPRAFRDEQYF. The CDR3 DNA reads TGTGCCAGCAGCCCCCGGGCGTTTCGGGACGAGCAGTACTTC.